Shown below are 24 T cell receptor beta chains from a single sample sequenced in a study of cytomegalovirus exposure and HLA in healthy donors. PCR used 60 Vbeta primers and 13 Jbeta primers. Profiling relied on immunoSEQ multiplex PCR, and the TCRdb table lists in-frame clones only, not all of them. The table shows some 160,000 clones, with 80% occurring only once. Sequencing was carried out using PBMCs. The receptors originated from a male donor in good health and CMV-seropositive.

The V and J genes are TRBV9 and TRBJ1-4, with D possibly TRBD1 on 5 matching bases. The germline CDR1 and CDR2 sequences are SGDLS and YYNGEE. This CDR3 has 14 residues. The germline V and J ends were trimmed by 4 bases and 8 bases, with 15 bases remaining between them. Here the CDR3 reads CASSPRAGREKLFF. The CDR3 region has the DNA TGTGCCAGCAGCCCCAGGGCCGGTCGGGAAAAACTGTTTTTT.

The rearrangement links TRBV30 to TRBJ2-6, with D unclear. The CDR3 sequence is 14 residues long. V was shortened by 4 bases and J by 0 bases, with 7 bases between the two germline ends. Per germline, CDR1 GTSNPN and CDR2 SVGIG (reference sequence). DNA for the CDR3: TGTGCCTGGACCCTGAGCTCTGGGGCCAACGTCCTGACTTTC. Its protein product is CAWTLSSGANVLTF.

The chain employs TRBV6-1 and TRBJ2-7; D might be TRBD2 (6 bases). Trimming pared 9 bases from V and 0 bases from J, leaving 9 bases between. Germline V gene lookup returns CDR1 MNHNS and CDR2 SASEGT. The CDR3 sequence is 12 residues long. The CDR3 DNA sequence: TGTGCCAGTAGCGGTGACTCCTACGAGCAGTACTTC. Its translation is CASSGDSYEQYF.

V is TRBV5-1 and J is TRBJ2-3; TRBD1 matches 10 bases. There are 15 residues in the CDR3. V shed 7 bases, J shed 0 bases, and the junction held 5 bases outside the gene matches. Germline lookup yields CDR1 SGHRS and CDR2 YFSETQ. CDR3 amino acids: CASGPGQGSTDTQYF. Written as DNA, the CDR3 is TGCGCCAGCGGTCCGGGACAGGGGAGCACAGATACGCAGTATTTT.

This sequence joins TRBV4-2 and TRBJ2-3; 14 nucleotides align to TRBD2. The CDR3 runs to 21 residues. Trimming cost V 4 bases and J 3 bases; bases outside gene matches: 18. The germline CDR1 and CDR2 sequences are LGHNA and YNFKEQ. CDR3 loop: CASSLRSGTQGTSGRTDTQYF. CDR3 DNA: TGTGCCAGCAGCCTCAGATCCGGGACACAAGGGACTAGCGGGAGAACAGATACGCAGTATTTT.

The rearrangement uses TRBV6-1 and TRBJ2-7; 8 nucleotides match TRBD2. The germline gives CDR1 MNHNS, CDR2 SASEGT. V lost 7 bases to trimming and J lost 5 bases; unmatched junction nucleotides: 10. The CDR3 is 14 amino acids. In DNA, the CDR3 is TGTGCCAGCACCCCGGGACTAGGGAAGAACGAGCAGTACTTC. As protein: CASTPGLGKNEQYF.

The V gene is TRBV6-4, the J gene TRBJ2-3, with D possibly matching TRBD2 (6 bases). Germline lookup yields CDR1 MRHNA and CDR2 SNTAGT. The germline V and J ends were trimmed by 0 bases and 4 bases, with 11 bases remaining between them. This CDR3 has 15 amino acids. The CDR3 loop is CASSDSKDYSDTQYF. The CDR3 DNA sequence: TGTGCCAGCAGTGACTCGAAGGACTATTCAGATACGCAGTATTTT.

V usage is TRBV7-8 and J usage is TRBJ2-1; 8 nucleotides align to TRBD1. The CDR3 spans 16 residues. Germline V CDR1 and CDR2: SGHVS, FQNEAQ. V lost 3 bases, J lost 6 bases, and 10 bases stayed unmatched. This chain's CDR3 is CASSFLTGEVSNEQFF. The CDR3 bases are TGTGCCAGCAGCTTCCTGACAGGGGAGGTTTCCAATGAGCAGTTCTTC.

A word on this clone: Other DNA sequences from this sample encode an identical CDR3 as well. The J gene is TRBJ2-5, the V gene TRBV28; a possible D gene is TRBD1 (6 bases). The V gene's germline CDR1 is MDHEN and CDR2 SYDVKM. Trimming removed 5 bases from V and 5 bases from J, with 9 bases in between. The CDR3 is made up of 12 amino acids. The CDR3 DNA is TGTGCCAGCAGTCCCAGGGGCGAGACCCAGTACTTC. It specifies CASSPRGETQYF.

J is TRBJ2-3 and V is TRBV27; possibly TRBD2 for D (5 bases). Trimming pared 5 bases from V and 3 bases from J, leaving 12 bases between. The CDR3 loop spans 14 amino acids. From germline, CDR1 is MNHEY and CDR2 SMNVEV (reference sequence). CDR3 DNA: TGTGCCAGCAGTGCCTCCCTAGCTACAGATACGCAGTATTTT. It translates to CASSASLATDTQYF.

Remarks on this clone: At one end, the junction sequence differs from germline, possibly due to a read error. This same CDR3 is encoded by further DNA sequences in the sample. The rearrangement links TRBV28 to TRBJ2-7; tentatively, D is TRBD2 (5 bases). The CDR3 runs to 15 residues. Germline V gives CDR1 MDHEN, CDR2 SYDVKM. The CDR3 protein is CASSFGLASSYEQYF. The CDR3 DNA follows: TGTGCCAGCAGTTTCGGACTGGCCTCCTCCTACGAGCAGTACTTT.

V gene TRBV5-1 combines with J gene TRBJ2-3, with D perhaps matching TRBD2 (5 bases). Trimming left V 0 bases short and J 3 bases short, with 11 bases between. CDR1 and CDR2 from the germline V gene are SGHRS and YFSETQ. This CDR3 region has 15 residues. In DNA, the CDR3 is TGCGCCAGCAGCTTGGATTCCCGGGAAACAGATACGCAGTATTTT. The encoded protein is CASSLDSRETDTQYF.

The chain uses TRBV11-2 and TRBJ2-5; D possibly corresponds to TRBD2 (7 bases). The CDR3 extends over 14 amino acids. The V gene lost 3 bases and the J gene lost 2 bases, with 10 bases spanning the gap. Germline V gene sequence: CDR1 SGHAT, CDR2 FQNNGV. The CDR3 nucleotides are TGTGCCAGCAGCTTCGCGGGGGCACAAGAGACCCAGTACTTC. Its translation is CASSFAGAQETQYF.

V is TRBV12-5 and J is TRBJ2-1, with D uncertain. Germline V gene lookup returns CDR1 LGHNT and CDR2 FRNRAP. CDR3 length equals 14 residues. V dropped 5 bases and J dropped 8 bases, with 16 bases sitting between them. This CDR3 reads CASGLRLASYEQFF. Written as DNA, the CDR3 is TGTGCTAGTGGTCTGCGCTTAGCAAGTTATGAGCAGTTCTTC.

V is TRBV6-5 and J is TRBJ1-1; D gene uncertain. This CDR3 spans 14 amino acids. The V gene lost 2 bases and the J gene lost 0 bases, with 7 bases spanning the gap. Looked up from germline, CDR1 is MNHEY and CDR2 is SVGAGI. CDR3 sequence: CASSYPGMNTEAFF. The CDR3, as DNA: TGTGCCAGCAGTTACCCAGGCATGAACACTGAAGCTTTCTTT.

The chain recombines TRBV7-2 with TRBJ2-6, with a possible D match to TRBD2 (5 bases). The germline CDR1 and CDR2 sequences are SGHTA and FQGNSA. CDR3 length equals 18 residues. V shed 4 bases and J shed 0 bases, with 16 bases lying between them. The CDR3 sequence: CASSSEVRRTSGANVLTF. CDR3 DNA: TGTGCCAGCAGCTCCGAGGTGAGGAGGACCTCTGGGGCCAACGTCCTGACTTTC.

The V gene is TRBV29-1, the J gene TRBJ1-1; the match to TRBD1 covers 11 bases. This CDR3 spans 12 amino acids. V trimming: 4 bases; J trimming: 5 bases; junction bases outside the gene matches: 0. Per the germline V gene, CDR1 is SQVTM and CDR2 is ANQGSEA. The CDR3 spells CSVGDRGTEAFF. The CDR3 DNA is TGCAGCGTTGGGGACAGGGGGACTGAAGCTTTCTTT.

Worth noting for this clone: At one end the junction does not follow the germline gene, possibly because of a read error. The chain is built from TRBV7-3 and TRBJ2-1, with a possible D match to TRBD2 (5 bases). The CDR3 is 15 amino acids. Germline V gives CDR1 SGHTA, CDR2 FQGTGA. The CDR3 here is CASSLTEGPYNEQFF. DNA for the CDR3: TGTGCCAGCAGCCTAACCGAGGGTCCCTACAATGAGCAGTTCTTC.

The rearrangement uses TRBV20-1 and TRBJ2-7, with 8 nucleotides matching TRBD1. The CDR3 runs 10 residues. Germline CDR1 DFQATT, CDR2 SNEGSKA (reference sequence). V was pared by 6 bases and J by 6 bases, with 1 base of the junction left unmatched. The CDR3 loop reads CSAQGAEQYF. The CDR3 DNA sequence: TGCAGTGCCCAGGGGGCCGAGCAGTACTTC.

The chain couples TRBV9 to TRBJ2-7; TRBD2 matches at 7 bases. CDR1 is SGDLS and CDR2 is YYNGEE in the germline V gene. The CDR3 sequence is 14 residues long. The V gene end was trimmed by 3 bases and the J gene end by 7 bases; junction bases not matched to a gene: 10. For the CDR3, the DNA is TGTGCCAGCAGCGGGCCCTTGGGGGGGGGAGAGCAGTACTTC. It yields the protein CASSGPLGGGEQYF.

V is TRBV4-2 and J is TRBJ2-2; the match to TRBD2 covers 10 bases. Germline values: CDR1 LGHNA, CDR2 YNFKEQ. The CDR3 is 20 residues long. V lost 3 bases to trimming and J lost 4 bases; unmatched junction nucleotides: 17. CDR3 bases: TGTGCCAGCAGCCATGGATCAAGACTTATAGCGGGAGGCTTCACCGGGGAGCTGTTTTTT. It encodes CASSHGSRLIAGGFTGELFF.

The chain links TRBV19 to TRBJ2-1; TRBD1 agrees at 9 bases. The V segment lost 7 bases and the J segment 5 bases; nucleotides outside the gene matches: 6. Per the germline V gene, CDR1 is LNHDA and CDR2 is SQIVND (reference sequence). The CDR3 totals 14 residues. The CDR3 protein is CASIGTGTHNEQFF. The CDR3 region has the DNA TGTGCCAGTATAGGGACAGGGACCCACAATGAGCAGTTCTTC.

V usage is TRBV21-1 and J usage is TRBJ2-2; no check of the table's D call, TRBD2, against the DNA was made. TRBV21-1 corresponds to a pseudogene. The CDR3 loop spans 16 amino acids. This CDR3 is CASSKDRGRGTGELFF. As DNA, the CDR3 is TGTGCCAGCAGCAAAGACCGCGGGAGAGGCACCGGGGAGCTGTTTTTT.

The chain carries TRBV4-3 and TRBJ2-5; 8 bases map to TRBD2. CDR1 is LGHNA, CDR2 YSLEER, per germline. Trimming at V came to 0 bases and at J to 1 base, leaving 1 base not matched to a gene. The CDR3 runs to 15 residues. CDR3 region: CASSQELAVQETQYF. The CDR3 DNA sequence: TGCGCCAGCAGCCAAGAACTAGCGGTCCAAGAGACCCAGTACTTC.